These T cell receptor beta chains were read from a single sample in a study of T cell changes during pregnancy in multiple sclerosis. Produced via immunoSEQ multiplex PCR; TCRdb's table is partial and in-frame only. The sample records more than 70,000 clones, 75% to 95% being singletons. The sequencing used peripheral blood, collected before pregnancy. The origin of the receptors is a female donor with multiple sclerosis, enrolled in a pregnancy study. CDR3s include the opening cysteine and the closing phenylalanine or tryptophan. Each record gives: clone size, D gene, V gene, J gene, CDR3 protein, CDR3 DNA. D genes are given only for firm matches. Not all rows give a size; the values are once, few, many and, for expanded clones, a class.

clone size: .
D gene: .
V gene: TRBV6-5
J gene: TRBJ2-6
CDR3 protein: CASSYSSSAGANVLTF
CDR3 DNA: TGTGCCAGCAGTTACTCGAGTTCTGCTGGGGCCAACGTCCTGACTTTC

clone size: .
D gene: .
V gene: TRBV5-4
J gene: TRBJ2-7
CDR3 protein: CASSLEPSSWEQYF
CDR3 DNA: TGTGCCAGCAGCTTGGAGCCGTCATCCTGGGAGCAGTACTTC

clone size: .
D gene: TRBD1
V gene: TRBV7-2
J gene: TRBJ2-7
CDR3 protein: CASSRQGSTIYEQYF
CDR3 DNA: TGTGCCAGCAGTCGACAGGGTTCGACCATCTACGAGCAGTACTTC

clone size: .
D gene: .
V gene: TRBV12-5
J gene: TRBJ1-5
CDR3 protein: CASGLASGYQPQHF
CDR3 DNA: TGTGCTAGTGGTTTGGCATCAGGGTACCAGCCCCAGCATTTT

clone size: .
D gene: TRBD1
V gene: TRBV11-2
J gene: TRBJ1-1
CDR3 protein: CASSLSGTGGRTEAFF
CDR3 DNA: TGTGCCAGCAGCTTAAGTGGGACAGGGGGAAGAACTGAAGCTTTCTTT

clone size: once
D gene: .
V gene: TRBV7-8
J gene: TRBJ2-7
CDR3 protein: CASSPSRVSYEQYF
CDR3 DNA: TGTGCCAGCAGCCCTAGTCGGGTATCCTACGAGCAGTACTTC

clone size: .
D gene: .
V gene: TRBV6-1
J gene: TRBJ1-3
CDR3 protein: CASTAGWGGGNTIYF
CDR3 DNA: TGTGCCAGCACCGCAGGGTGGGGAGGTGGAAACACCATATATTTT

clone size: .
D gene: .
V gene: TRBV10-1
J gene: TRBJ2-7
CDR3 protein: CASSAAGPSEQYF
CDR3 DNA: TGCGCCAGCAGTGCCGCGGGACCTTCCGAGCAGTACTTC

clone size: .
D gene: TRBD1
V gene: TRBV7-2
J gene: TRBJ2-5
CDR3 protein: CASSSGQGARETQYF
CDR3 DNA: TGTGCCAGCAGCTCCGGACAGGGGGCAAGAGAGACCCAGTACTTC

clone size: .
D gene: .
V gene: TRBV28
J gene: TRBJ1-2
CDR3 protein: CASSSVGTRYTF
CDR3 DNA: TGTGCCAGCAGTTCCGTTGGCACCCGCTACACCTTC

clone size: .
D gene: TRBD1
V gene: TRBV6-1
J gene: TRBJ1-6
CDR3 protein: CASSATGALDNSPLHF
CDR3 DNA: TGTGCCAGCAGTGCGACAGGGGCTCTCGATAATTCACCCCTCCACTTT

clone size: .
D gene: TRBD1
V gene: TRBV27
J gene: TRBJ1-1
CDR3 protein: CASRLDRGMGEAFF
CDR3 DNA: TGTGCCAGCAGACTGGACAGGGGGATGGGTGAAGCTTTCTTT

clone size: few
D gene: .
V gene: TRBV9
J gene: TRBJ1-1
CDR3 protein: CASSYGANTEAFF
CDR3 DNA: TGTGCCAGCAGCTATGGGGCTAACACTGAAGCTTTCTTT

clone size: .
D gene: .
V gene: TRBV25-1
J gene: TRBJ1-4
CDR3 protein: CASSESVGAGEKLFF
CDR3 DNA: TGTGCCAGCAGTGAATCGGTGGGGGCCGGTGAAAAACTGTTTTTT

clone size: .
D gene: .
V gene: TRBV19
J gene: TRBJ1-2
CDR3 protein: CASLGWRADGYTF
CDR3 DNA: TGTGCCAGCCTCGGTTGGAGGGCGGATGGCTACACCTTC

clone size: .
D gene: TRBD2
V gene: TRBV19
J gene: TRBJ2-3
CDR3 protein: CASSIGGAGGHRDTQYF
CDR3 DNA: TGTGCCAGTAGTATAGGGGGTGCGGGGGGCCATAGAGATACGCAGTATTTT

clone size: .
D gene: TRBD1
V gene: TRBV23-1
J gene: TRBJ1-2
CDR3 protein: CASRHTSGTGGYTF
CDR3 DNA: TGCGCCAGCAGACACACTTCCGGGACAGGAGGCTACACCTTC

clone size: .
D gene: TRBD2
V gene: TRBV7-9
J gene: TRBJ2-5
CDR3 protein: CASALASETQYF
CDR3 DNA: TGTGCCAGTGCACTAGCGTCAGAGACCCAGTACTTC

clone size: .
D gene: TRBD2
V gene: TRBV7-2
J gene: TRBJ2-7
CDR3 protein: CASSLTGGTYEQYF
CDR3 DNA: TGTGCCAGCAGCTTAACGGGAGGAACCTACGAGCAGTACTTC

clone size: .
D gene: .
V gene: TRBV18
J gene: TRBJ1-2
CDR3 protein: CASSEGAYGYTF
CDR3 DNA: TGTGCCAGCTCTGAGGGTGCCTATGGCTACACCTTC

clone size: .
D gene: .
V gene: TRBV5-1
J gene: TRBJ1-2
CDR3 protein: CASSGQDRGGYTF
CDR3 DNA: TGCGCCAGCAGCGGGCAGGACCGCGGGGGCTACACCTTC

clone size: .
D gene: .
V gene: TRBV28
J gene: TRBJ2-5
CDR3 protein: CASRKRGYRTRETQYF
CDR3 DNA: TGTGCCAGCAGGAAAAGAGGATATCGTACTCGGGAGACCCAGTACTTC

clone size: .
D gene: TRBD2
V gene: TRBV28
J gene: TRBJ2-1
CDR3 protein: CASSLVLTSGRAGSYNEQFF
CDR3 DNA: TGTGCCAGCAGTTTGGTATTAACTAGCGGGAGGGCCGGCTCCTACAATGAGCAGTTCTTC

clone size: .
D gene: TRBD1
V gene: TRBV7-8
J gene: TRBJ1-6
CDR3 protein: CASSSQGAGALHF
CDR3 DNA: TGTGCCAGCAGCTCCCAGGGGGCGGGGGCCCTCCACTTT

clone size: .
D gene: .
V gene: TRBV27
J gene: TRBJ2-2
CDR3 protein: CASSGTLNTGELFF
CDR3 DNA: TGTGCCAGCTCCGGGACTCTTAACACCGGGGAGCTGTTTTTT

clone size: .
D gene: TRBD1
V gene: TRBV30
J gene: TRBJ2-6
CDR3 protein: CAWSWGQAGANVLTF
CDR3 DNA: TGTGCCTGGAGTTGGGGACAGGCTGGGGCCAACGTCCTGACTTTC

clone size: .
D gene: .
V gene: TRBV2
J gene: TRBJ1-1
CDR3 protein: CASSRPGGGYTEAFF
CDR3 DNA: TGTGCCAGCAGCCGCCCGGGAGGGGGATACACTGAAGCTTTCTTT

clone size: .
D gene: TRBD1
V gene: TRBV15
J gene: TRBJ1-5
CDR3 protein: CATSRDPGGSQPQHF
CDR3 DNA: TGTGCCACCAGCAGAGATCCAGGGGGCAGTCAGCCCCAGCATTTT

clone size: .
D gene: .
V gene: TRBV7-9
J gene: TRBJ2-1
CDR3 protein: CASSPGGLAGYYNEQFF
CDR3 DNA: TGTGCCAGCAGCCCCGGGGGACTGGCGGGGTACTACAATGAGCAGTTCTTC

clone size: .
D gene: .
V gene: TRBV30
J gene: TRBJ2-6
CDR3 protein: CAWSRGSGRDVAGANVLTF
CDR3 DNA: TGTGCCTGGAGTAGGGGGTCTGGGAGGGATGTTGCAGGGGCCAACGTCCTGACTTTC

clone size: once
D gene: .
V gene: TRBV7-6
J gene: TRBJ1-1
CDR3 protein: CASSLDRSNTEAFF
CDR3 DNA: TGTGCCAGCAGCTTAGACAGGTCGAACACTGAAGCTTTCTTT

clone size: .
D gene: TRBD2
V gene: TRBV5-4
J gene: TRBJ2-3
CDR3 protein: CASSLLAGAVVGDTQYF
CDR3 DNA: TGTGCCAGCAGCCTTTTAGCGGGGGCAGTCGTCGGAGATACGCAGTATTTT

clone size: .
D gene: TRBD1
V gene: TRBV7-6
J gene: TRBJ1-1
CDR3 protein: CASSPDRGRAEAFF
CDR3 DNA: TGTGCCAGCAGCCCTGACAGGGGGCGAGCTGAAGCTTTCTTT

clone size: .
D gene: .
V gene: TRBV9
J gene: TRBJ2-7
CDR3 protein: CASSVGPGLANFYEQYF
CDR3 DNA: TGTGCCAGCAGCGTCGGCCCAGGTCTCGCGAACTTCTACGAGCAGTACTTC

clone size: few
D gene: .
V gene: TRBV6-5
J gene: TRBJ1-3
CDR3 protein: CASRSSGNTIYF
CDR3 DNA: TGTGCCAGCAGGAGCTCTGGAAACACCATATATTTT

clone size: .
D gene: TRBD1
V gene: TRBV4-3
J gene: TRBJ1-4
CDR3 protein: CASSLGQGKEKLFF
CDR3 DNA: TGCGCCAGCAGCCTTGGACAGGGAAAGGAAAAACTGTTTTTT

clone size: .
D gene: .
V gene: TRBV18
J gene: TRBJ1-3
CDR3 protein: CASSPQEGSGNTIYF
CDR3 DNA: TGTGCCAGCTCACCACAGGAGGGGAGCGGAAACACCATATATTTT

clone size: once
D gene: .
V gene: TRBV13
J gene: TRBJ2-1
CDR3 protein: CASSGMPGHGTNNEQFF
CDR3 DNA: TGTGCCAGCAGCGGAATGCCGGGACACGGAACGAACAATGAGCAGTTCTTC

clone size: .
D gene: TRBD1
V gene: TRBV5-1
J gene: TRBJ2-5
CDR3 protein: CASNTLGTGKETQYF
CDR3 DNA: TGCGCCAGCAACACCCTCGGGACAGGGAAAGAGACCCAGTACTTC

clone size: .
D gene: .
V gene: TRBV5-4
J gene: TRBJ1-4
CDR3 protein: CASSAGGGLSEKLFF
CDR3 DNA: TGTGCCAGCAGTGCTGGGGGGGGGCTAAGTGAAAAACTGTTTTTT

clone size: .
D gene: .
V gene: TRBV28
J gene: TRBJ1-5
CDR3 protein: CASSLRGMGILGSQHF
CDR3 DNA: TGTGCCAGCAGTTTACGGGGAATGGGGATATTAGGGTCCCAGCATTTT

clone size: .
D gene: .
V gene: TRBV27
J gene: TRBJ2-4
CDR3 protein: CASSLWPLAKNIQYF
CDR3 DNA: TGTGCCAGCAGTTTGTGGCCTCTAGCCAAAAACATTCAGTACTTC

clone size: .
D gene: TRBD1
V gene: TRBV29-1
J gene: TRBJ1-1
CDR3 protein: CSVEDQGQGAEAFF
CDR3 DNA: TGCAGCGTTGAAGATCAGGGCCAGGGGGCTGAAGCTTTCTTT

clone size: .
D gene: .
V gene: TRBV2
J gene: TRBJ2-3
CDR3 protein: CASRSGGVRNTQYF
CDR3 DNA: TGTGCCAGCAGATCGGGGGGCGTACGAAATACGCAGTATTTT

clone size: .
D gene: TRBD1
V gene: TRBV25-1
J gene: TRBJ2-2
CDR3 protein: CASSEWTGANTGELFF
CDR3 DNA: TGTGCCAGCAGTGAATGGACAGGGGCGAACACCGGGGAGCTGTTTTTT

clone size: .
D gene: TRBD2
V gene: TRBV19
J gene: TRBJ2-7
CDR3 protein: CASSTSTSGKPYEQYF
CDR3 DNA: TGTGCCAGTAGTACCTCTACTAGCGGGAAGCCCTACGAGCAGTACTTC

clone size: .
D gene: .
V gene: TRBV19
J gene: TRBJ1-5
CDR3 protein: CASSIGPGLSNQPQHF
CDR3 DNA: TGTGCCAGTAGTATAGGCCCAGGGTTGAGCAATCAGCCCCAGCATTTT

clone size: .
D gene: .
V gene: TRBV6-6
J gene: TRBJ2-5
CDR3 protein: CASRSQGLRGKTQYF
CDR3 DNA: TGTGCCAGCAGGTCGCAGGGGCTGAGGGGAAAGACCCAGTACTTC

clone size: .
D gene: .
V gene: TRBV5-1
J gene: TRBJ1-3
CDR3 protein: CASSATGISGNTIYF
CDR3 DNA: TGCGCCAGCAGCGCAACCGGGATCTCTGGAAACACCATATATTTT

clone size: .
D gene: TRBD1
V gene: TRBV15
J gene: TRBJ1-4
CDR3 protein: CATRTQGAREKLFF
CDR3 DNA: TGTGCCACCAGGACACAGGGGGCGAGGGAAAAACTGTTTTTT

clone size: .
D gene: .
V gene: TRBV15
J gene: TRBJ1-1
CDR3 protein: CATSRDRTARGTEAFF
CDR3 DNA: TGTGCCACCAGCAGAGATCGAACAGCCCGGGGGACTGAAGCTTTCTTT

clone size: .
D gene: .
V gene: TRBV19
J gene: TRBJ2-1
CDR3 protein: CASSIPGGSSYNEQFF
CDR3 DNA: TGTGCCAGTAGTATCCCTGGTGGGAGCTCCTACAATGAGCAGTTCTTC

clone size: many
D gene: TRBD1
V gene: TRBV29-1
J gene: TRBJ1-4
CDR3 protein: CSVLDRDNEKLFF
CDR3 DNA: TGCAGCGTCCTCGACAGGGATAATGAAAAACTGTTTTTT

clone size: .
D gene: TRBD2
V gene: TRBV7-9
J gene: TRBJ2-1
CDR3 protein: CASSFRREGRGGNEQFF
CDR3 DNA: TGTGCCAGCAGCTTCAGGCGGGAGGGCCGGGGGGGGAATGAGCAGTTCTTC

clone size: once
D gene: TRBD2
V gene: TRBV7-9
J gene: TRBJ2-7
CDR3 protein: CASSSGEGTYEQYF
CDR3 DNA: TGTGCCAGCAGCTCGGGGGAGGGGACGTACGAGCAGTACTTC

clone size: .
D gene: .
V gene: TRBV28
J gene: TRBJ1-5
CDR3 protein: CASSLKRTAIQPQHF
CDR3 DNA: TGTGCCAGCAGTTTAAAGAGGACAGCTATTCAGCCCCAGCATTTT

clone size: .
D gene: TRBD2
V gene: TRBV7-6
J gene: TRBJ2-3
CDR3 protein: CASSPRIVFSSGVPDTQYF
CDR3 DNA: TGTGCCAGCAGCCCCCGTATCGTCTTCTCTAGCGGGGTTCCAGATACGCAGTATTTT

clone size: .
D gene: .
V gene: TRBV9
J gene: TRBJ1-5
CDR3 protein: CASSALGGGEQHF
CDR3 DNA: TGTGCCAGCAGCGCTCTAGGGGGGGGAGAGCAGCATTTT

clone size: .
D gene: .
V gene: TRBV7-2
J gene: TRBJ2-3
CDR3 protein: CASSLTHTDTQYF
CDR3 DNA: TGTGCCAGCAGCTTAACTCACACAGATACGCAGTATTTT